A selection of T cell receptor beta chains follows, all from one sample in a study of T-cell memory formation after mild COVID-19. TCRdb called the 5' RACE reads again in MiXCR, with one record for every CDR3 protein. The table lists 280,000 or so distinct CDR3 sequences, 18% of them singletons. Source material: PBMCs or a T cell subset sorted from them (not recorded which). The receptor set was obtained from a young man who had mild COVID-19 (a few samples of this study predate the infection). Cell type and time point are not known. The CDR3 runs from the conserved cysteine through the conserved F or W.

V,J,CDR3
TRBV18,TRBJ1-5,CASSTDRGSQPQHF
TRBV3-1,TRBJ1-1,CASSLGLQGSHTEAFF
TRBV6-6,TRBJ2-7,CATVRDSGTSYEQYF
TRBV15,TRBJ1-2,CATTRLGSGYTF
TRBV12-3/TRBV12-4,TRBJ2-1,CASSPGQTHYNEQFF
TRBV6-6,TRBJ2-7,CASSYSYSYEQYF
TRBV10-3,TRBJ2-5,CAISESRGRGDETQYF
TRBV27,TRBJ2-2,CASSRLGGTGELFF
TRBV28,TRBJ2-3,CASSFGLAVGDTQYF
TRBV27,TRBJ1-6,CASWKGANNSPLHF
TRBV29-1,TRBJ2-3,CSARTLWSTDTQYF
TRBV4-3,TRBJ2-2,CASRSRTGAGELFF
TRBV7-2,TRBJ2-5,CASSSRLAGAFEETQYF
TRBV20-1,TRBJ2-2,CSARDGHITGELFF
TRBV5-1,TRBJ2-2,CASSFLASGNTGELFF
TRBV6-5,TRBJ2-7,CASSYRDRGSYEQYF
TRBV4-1,TRBJ2-7,CASSQEGGPSSYEQYF
TRBV6-5,TRBJ1-4,CASSYSQGYEKLFF
TRBV10-3,TRBJ2-5,CAISPLPGETQYF
TRBV2,TRBJ2-3,CASSGTSGATDTQYF
TRBV11-3,TRBJ2-5,CASSSGTGGREETQYF
TRBV4-2,TRBJ1-1,CASSPRETPDSEAFF
TRBV7-9,TRBJ1-2,CASSHPRGRHGYTF
TRBV5-1,TRBJ1-3,CASSPYSSGNTIYF
TRBV6-6,TRBJ2-7,CASRQQTDTYPYEQYF
TRBV6-2/TRBV6-3,TRBJ2-3,CASSYVGLADTQYF
TRBV7-2,TRBJ2-3,CASSQRVSWVTDTQYF
TRBV7-9,TRBJ2-7,CASSPGLPYEQYF
TRBV29-1,TRBJ2-1,CSDTPGTSGGSEQFF
TRBV7-9,TRBJ2-6,CASSPVGRAWANVLTF
TRBV4-3,TRBJ2-1,CASSQMILHEQFF
TRBV4-3,TRBJ2-3,CASSQRTVTDTQYF
TRBV9,TRBJ1-4,CASSVEGGDEKLFF
TRBV7-2,TRBJ2-3,CASTSSVFDTQYF
TRBV5-1,TRBJ1-2,CASSATVSNYGYTF
TRBV28,TRBJ1-2,CASSFLDRGYGYTF
TRBV6-5,TRBJ2-7,CASSRIPGTTARSYEQYF
TRBV11-2,TRBJ2-1,CASSARLGPNEQFF
TRBV4-1,TRBJ2-2,CASSQDRERGAYTGELFF
TRBV10-3,TRBJ2-7,CAISEEANPGEQYF
TRBV2,TRBJ2-3,CAGELAVFTDTQYF
TRBV29-1,TRBJ2-3,CSGQPGQGPDTQYF
TRBV24-1,TRBJ2-3,CATSDPGKGSDTQYF
TRBV12-3/TRBV12-4,TRBJ2-2,CASSQTGNTGELFF
TRBV5-1,TRBJ2-2,CASSLFGANTGELFF
TRBV7-6,TRBJ2-3,CASSKGLAGGSSDTQYF
TRBV4-3,TRBJ1-6,CASSGKRGQRNSPLHF